This record looks at one T cell receptor beta chain sequence and its context. This receptor's antigen is unknown. Base quality data are lacking; no much larger clone is found one base away. Unmatched junction bases come to 6, with V trimmed by 0 bases and J by 0 bases. The germline V gene specifies SGDLS as CDR1 and YYNGEE as CDR2. The CDR3 contains 17 residues, cysteine and phenylalanine counted. The entry retains the CDR3 DNA only, 51 bases that are in frame from base 1. This sample was included in a study of cytomegalovirus exposure and HLA in healthy donors (dated by TCRdb to 2016 to 2017). With regard to the full study: According to a later analysis, the approximately 130 validation repertoires were produced on the same platform as the 700 or so repertoires of the first cohort. The study was designed to test whether signatures of past pathogen exposure could be identified by cataloging public T cell receptors. A separate validation cohort of about 110 different subjects was used in addition to the roughly 620-subject first cohort. High-throughput TCR immunosequencing, statistical association of individual TCRs with disease status, and machine learning were combined to predict cytomegalovirus infection status. What the work shows at the level of the full study, not this receptor alone: According to the authors, the approach could potentially be generalized to other disease states and immunological phenotypes. The classifier was reported to diagnose cytomegalovirus status with high specificity and sensitivity in both the original and validation cohorts. In vitro tests confirmed that three of the cytomegalovirus-associated TCR beta chains recognize cytomegalovirus antigens. A later analysis had no HLA typing for the validation cohort, so co-occurrence there was scored across all 130 or so repertoires. Subsequent analysis determined that TCRs grouped into clusters in the first cohort also showed a tendency toward co-occurrence across the roughly 120 validation repertoires, and about 94% of cluster scores exceeded 0. Across donors, most TCR sequences were observed very rarely, whereas some public TCRs were present in many individuals. In the study, roughly 160 TCR beta chains were listed as associated with cytomegalovirus.

The library was obtained by the immunoSEQ multiplex PCR assay. In the original analysis: A statistical classification framework was built to diagnose cytomegalovirus status from the catalog of TCR beta chain sequences. As stored in TCRdb, this immuneACCESS dataset retains in-frame rearrangements with V and J assigned. A fraction of the clones does not appear; measured against another copy, unresolved V genes explain less than half of the discrepancy, and the remainder lacks a known reason. V, J and clone size are those of that table, while D and trimming were read from the DNA. This sample holds about 95,000 clones; less than 85% were observed only once. Roughly 20% of the sample is in the top ten clones. Separate from the roughly 650-subject first cohort, the validation cohort of roughly 130 subjects was the group to which the donors belonged.

The sequence links TRBV9 to TRBJ2-1, and TRBD2 matches 7 of the central bases. Sample: PBMCs. The sequence came from a young man in good health and CMV-seropositive. The DNA reads TGTGCCAGCAGCGTAGGGGGGGGAACCGACTCCTACAATGAGCAGTTCTTC. This encodes CASSVGGGTDSYNEQFF. Joined to the reference TRBV9 and TRBJ2-1 proteins, this CDR3 gives the full variable domain: DSGVTQTPKHLITATGQRVTLRCSPRSGDLSVYWYQQSLDQGLQFLIQYYNGEERAKGNILERFSAQQFPDLHSELNLSSLELGDSALYFCASSVGGGTDSYNEQFFGPGTRLTVL.